A single sample gave rise to the 30 T cell receptor beta chains below, sequenced in a study of identical twins. TCRdb passed the 5' RACE reads through MiXCR, listing each CDR3 protein once. The top ten hold around 9% of the sample, which has approximately 230,000 distinct CDR3 sequences, around an eighth seen once. The material sequenced was memory (CD45RO+) T cells sorted from blood. These receptors were taken from a woman between 18 and 30 years old in good health.

This clonotype was found a few times. The V call is TRBV30, the J call TRBJ2-5; 7 nucleotides agree with TRBD1. The length of the CDR3 is 13 residues. With 6 bases clipped from V and 1 base from J, the junction kept 5 bases outside the gene matches. CDR1 and CDR2 (germline): GTSNPN, SVGIG (reference sequence). CDR3 amino acids: CACLQGSQETQYF. In DNA, the CDR3 is TGTGCCTGCCTACAGGGGTCCCAAGAGACCCAGTACTTC.

This clonotype has ten or more counts. The V and J genes are TRBV11-2 and TRBJ2-1; 11 nucleotides match TRBD2. From germline, CDR1 is SGHAT and CDR2 FQNNGV. Trimming at V came to 5 bases and at J to 7 bases, leaving 7 bases not matched to a gene. The CDR3 loop spans 15 amino acids. CDR3 sequence (DNA): TGTGCCAGCAGCCTGGGACTAGCGGTGAAGAATGAGCAGTTCTTC. Translated: CASSLGLAVKNEQFF.

The count of this clonotype is one. The chain uses TRBV19 and TRBJ1-2; TRBD1 agrees at 8 bases. This CDR3 spans 14 amino acids. CDR1 LNHDA and CDR2 SQIVND come from the germline V gene (reference sequence). Losses at the gene ends were 7 bases for V and 3 bases for J; bases not matched to a gene: 7. In nucleotides, the CDR3 is TGTGCCAGTACCCAGACAGGGGCAGACTATGGCTACACCTTC. Amino acid sequence: CASTQTGADYGYTF.

This clonotype has only a few counts. The genes are TRBV6-2 or TRBV6-3 and TRBJ2-5; possibly TRBD2 for D (5 bases). V lost 6 bases, J lost 6 bases, and 11 bases lay in between. The germline gives CDR1 MNHEY, CDR2 SVGEGT. This CDR3 has 12 residues. In DNA, the CDR3 is TGTGCCAGCAGCCCCCCGACTAAGACCCAGTACTTC. Its translation is CASSPPTKTQYF.

This clonotype was seen ten or more times. The genes are TRBV5-1 and TRBJ1-1; no definite D call. This CDR3 has 15 amino acids. Germline V gives CDR1 SGHRS, CDR2 YFSETQ. Trimming took off 0 bases at V and 1 base at J, with 10 bases between the two ends. CDR3: CASSLAQAANTEAFF. The CDR3 nucleotides are TGCGCCAGCAGCTTGGCGCAGGCGGCGAACACTGAAGCTTTCTTT.

This chain connects TRBV6-1 to TRBJ2-7; 9 nucleotides line up with TRBD2. CDR1 and CDR2 (germline): MNHNS, SASEGT. With V trimmed by 9 bases and J by 9 bases, 18 bases remained unmatched. The CDR3 length is 15 residues. CDR3 residues: CASALGVAGEIGQYF. CDR3 DNA: TGTGCCAGTGCCCTTGGGGTAGCGGGAGAAATCGGGCAGTACTTC.

The chain joins TRBV11-2 to TRBJ2-2; TRBD2 might be the D (6 bases). The CDR3 covers 15 residues. V was trimmed by 5 bases and J by 1 base, leaving 11 bases between them. CDR1 is SGHAT and CDR2 is FQNNGV in the germline V gene. The CDR3 bases are TGTGCCAGCAGCCGAGCGGGCGGGAACACCGGGGAGCTGTTTTTT. This sequence encodes CASSRAGGNTGELFF.

This clonotype was found a few times. The chain employs TRBV20-1 and TRBJ2-1; 7 bases align to TRBD1. V dropped 5 bases and J dropped 6; count of bases not matched to a gene: 7. The germline gives CDR1 DFQATT, CDR2 SNEGSKA (reference sequence). There are 13 residues in the CDR3. The CDR3 is CSACRDSFNEQFF. The CDR3 coding sequence is TGCAGTGCTTGCCGGGACAGTTTCAATGAGCAGTTCTTC.

This clonotype was counted many times. V and J are TRBV7-2 and TRBJ1-2; D is possibly TRBD1 (6 bases). The CDR3 has 15 amino acids. V lost 0 bases to trimming and J lost 5 bases, with 13 bases between them. Germline CDR1 is SGHTA and CDR2 is FQGNSA. DNA of the CDR3: TGTGCCAGCAGCTTAGCGCTCGGGGGCGCTTATGGCTACACCTTC. The encoded protein is CASSLALGGAYGYTF.

This clonotype was counted only a few times. The chain carries TRBV7-2 and TRBJ2-5; perhaps D is TRBD1 or TRBD2 (5 bases each). The V end lost 5 bases, the J end lost 5 bases, and 21 bases lay between the germline ends. Germline V gives CDR1 SGHTA, CDR2 FQGNSA. The CDR3 length is 16 residues. CDR3 nucleotides: TGTGCCAGCAGCCCCGAATGGGGCAGGCGGGCTGAGACCCAGTACTTC. Translating gives CASSPEWGRRAETQYF. Complete variable domain (other parts from reference TRBV7-2 and TRBJ2-5): GAGVSQSPSNKVTEKGKDVELRCDPISGHTALYWYRQSLGQGLEFLIYFQGNSAPDKSGLPSDRFSAERTGGSVSTLTIQRTQQEDSAVYLCASSPEWGRRAETQYFGPGTRLLVL.

This sequence joins TRBV20-1 and TRBJ2-5; the D is unclear. Germline V CDR1 and CDR2: DFQATT, SNEGSKA (reference sequence). Between the trimmed V and J ends, which lost 3 bases and 4 bases, there was a span of 9 bases. There are 12 residues in the CDR3. The CDR3 DNA sequence: TGCAGTGCTAGGTGGGTTGGAGAGACCCAGTACTTC. Amino acid sequence: CSARWVGETQYF.

The count of this clonotype is one. The chain couples TRBV6-5 to TRBJ2-1; 11 bases are a match to TRBD2. Germline loops: CDR1 MNHEY, CDR2 SVGAGI. The ends lost 4 bases at V and 4 bases at J; junction bases unmatched: 6. The CDR3 totals 16 residues. This chain's CDR3 is CASSSYGTSGYNEQFF. The CDR3 region has the DNA TGTGCCAGCAGTTCCTACGGGACTAGCGGATACAATGAGCAGTTCTTC.

The chain combines TRBV12-3 or TRBV12-4 with TRBJ1-5; D gene ambiguous. The germline V and J ends were trimmed by 3 bases and 8 bases, with 14 bases remaining between them. The CDR3 spans 14 residues. The CDR3 DNA is TGTGCCAGCAGTTTTGGGGTTGCCTTCGAGCCCCAGCATTTT. It translates to CASSFGVAFEPQHF.

CDR3 coding DNA: TGTGCCAGCAGCGTGGGGCTGGAGTTCTACGAGCAGTACTTC. Protein sequence: CASSVGLEFYEQYF. V is TRBV9 and J is TRBJ2-7, with D maybe TRBD1 (5 bases). CDR1 and CDR2 (germline): SGDLS, YYNGEE. The CDR3 totals 14 residues. Deletions cut 2 bases from V and 3 bases from J, with 12 bases between.

V is TRBV25-1 and J is TRBJ2-5; D is uncertain. This CDR3 has 14 residues. Germline CDR1 and CDR2: MGHDK and SYGVNS. Trimming took 4 bases from V and 5 from J, leaving 14 bases between them. In DNA, the CDR3 is TGTGCCAGCAGTGCCCAAGCACCTGTTGAGACCCAGTACTTC. It translates to CASSAQAPVETQYF.

This clonotype came up a few times. V is TRBV7-2 and J is TRBJ1-1; D not certain. This CDR3 is built from 13 residues. Germline values: CDR1 SGHTA, CDR2 FQGNSA. Trimming took off 6 bases at V and 7 bases at J, with 15 bases between the two ends. The CDR3 here is CASSQGRTYEAFF. In DNA form, the CDR3 reads TGTGCCAGCAGTCAAGGGCGGACTTATGAAGCTTTCTTT. The whole variable domain, filled in from reference TRBV7-2 and TRBJ1-1, reads GAGVSQSPSNKVTEKGKDVELRCDPISGHTALYWYRQSLGQGLEFLIYFQGNSAPDKSGLPSDRFSAERTGGSVSTLTIQRTQQEDSAVYLCASSQGRTYEAFFGQGTRLTVV.

This chain's CDR3 is CASSSDRDEQYF. In DNA, the CDR3 is TGTGCCAGCAGCTCTGACAGGGACGAGCAGTACTTC. The V call is TRBV11-1, the J call TRBJ2-7; 7 bases fit TRBD1. The CDR3 contains 12 residues. Trimming at V came to 4 bases and at J to 5 bases, leaving 2 bases not matched to a gene. The germline gives CDR1 SGHAT, CDR2 FQDESV (reference sequence). Based on the CDR3 plus reference TRBV11-1 and TRBJ2-7, the full variable domain is EAEVAQSPRYKITEKSQAVAFWCDPISGHATLYWYRQILGQGPELLVQFQDESVVDDSQLPKDRFSAERLKGVDSTLKIQPAELGDSAMYLCASSSDRDEQYFGPGTRLTVT.

Written as DNA, the CDR3 is TGTGCCAGCAGCGATACAACAGGCTATGGCTACACCTTC. It codes for CASSDTTGYGYTF. This chain joins TRBV2 and TRBJ1-2; TRBD1 is a possible D gene (5 bases). This CDR3 has 13 residues. CDR1 SNHLY and CDR2 FYNNEI come from the germline V gene. Deletions cut 6 bases from V and 4 bases from J, with 12 bases between.

V and J are TRBV7-2 and TRBJ2-7; D perhaps matches TRBD2 (5 bases). CDR3 length equals 14 residues. CDR1 and CDR2 (germline): SGHTA, FQGNSA. Trimming cost V 3 bases and J 3 bases, with 12 bases left between them. The CDR3 sequence is CASSLLARHYEQYF. CDR3 DNA sequence: TGTGCCAGCAGCTTGTTAGCGCGGCACTACGAGCAGTACTTC.

The chain recombines TRBV27 with TRBJ2-6; no reliable D call. Trimming pared 3 bases from V and 1 base from J, leaving 13 bases between. The CDR3 contains 17 residues. The germline V gene encodes CDR1 MNHEY and CDR2 SMNVEV (reference sequence). This CDR3 reads CASSFSSSLSGANVLTF. In nucleotides, the CDR3 is TGTGCCAGCAGTTTCTCTTCCAGCCTTTCTGGGGCCAACGTCCTGACTTTC.

This clonotype has ten or more counts. The CDR3 protein is CASSETADVLTGELFF. CDR3 nucleotide sequence: TGCGCCAGCAGTGAAACCGCCGATGTTTTAACCGGGGAGCTGTTTTTT. The V and J genes are TRBV10-1 and TRBJ2-2; D unclear. The length of the CDR3 is 16 residues. CDR1 and CDR2 (germline): WNHNN, SYGVQD (reference sequence). Deletions cut 3 bases from V and 5 bases from J, with 16 bases between.

This clonotype was recorded a few times. This rearrangement joins TRBV20-1 to TRBJ2-1; D is tentatively TRBD1 or TRBD2 (6 bases each). V was pared by 4 bases and J by 0 bases, with 13 bases between. The CDR3 length is 15 residues. Germline loops: CDR1 DFQATT, CDR2 SNEGSKA (reference sequence). CDR3: CSAMGGSHSYNEQFF. CDR3 coding DNA: TGCAGTGCTATGGGGGGCTCCCACTCCTACAATGAGCAGTTCTTC.

The chain combines TRBV10-2 with TRBJ1-2; TRBD1 aligns across 8 bases. V lost 0 bases to trimming and J lost 7 bases; unmatched junction nucleotides: 4. CDR3 length: 14 residues. CDR1 and CDR2 (germline): WSHSY, SAAADI. The CDR3 loop reads CASSESFTGGGYTF. The CDR3 nucleotides are TGCGCCAGCAGTGAGTCGTTTACAGGGGGTGGCTACACCTTC.

This chain uses TRBV6-2 or TRBV6-3 with TRBJ2-1; perhaps TRBD2 as D (9 bases). The CDR3 contains 20 residues. Germline V lookup: CDR1 MNHEY, CDR2 SVGEGT. V was pared by 7 bases and J by 4 bases, with 32 bases between. DNA for the CDR3: TGTGCCAGCACCCGCGGACGACAGGGGTTCGGGCGGGAGGGGTACAATGAGCAGTTCTTC. Translated: CASTRGRQGFGREGYNEQFF.

This clonotype turned up a few times. J is TRBJ2-5 and V is TRBV30; 8 nucleotides line up with TRBD2. This CDR3 contains 11 residues. From germline, CDR1 is GTSNPN and CDR2 SVGIG (reference sequence). V shed 0 bases, J shed 12 bases, and the junction held 3 bases outside the gene matches. The CDR3 nucleotides are TGTGCCTGGAGTGTGGGACTAGTCGAGTACTTC. It translates to CAWSVGLVEYF.

The chain combines TRBV7-2 with TRBJ2-2; tentative D call: TRBD2 (6 bases). CDR3 length: 14 residues. Germline values: CDR1 SGHTA, CDR2 FQGNSA. The V and J ends lost 8 bases and 0 bases respectively, with 10 bases between them. The CDR3 DNA sequence: TGTGCCAGCCTTGCTAGCGCGAACACCGGGGAGCTGTTTTTT. Translated, it gives CASLASANTGELFF.

This clonotype was recorded at least ten times. The genes are TRBV12-3 or TRBV12-4 and TRBJ1-5, with D perhaps TRBD1 (5 bases). The germline V and J ends were trimmed by 3 bases and 7 bases, with 16 bases remaining between them. The CDR3 is 15 residues long. The DNA of the CDR3 is TGTGCCAGCAGTTTCCAAGGGAGGGACCCACAGCCCCAGCATTTT. The encoded protein is CASSFQGRDPQPQHF.

The chain carries TRBV5-1 and TRBJ2-7; TRBD2 might be the D (5 bases). Looked up from germline, CDR1 is SGHRS and CDR2 is YFSETQ. Deletions cut 2 bases from V and 6 bases from J, with 12 bases between. The CDR3 consists of 13 residues. The CDR3 is CASSFDYLPEQYF. DNA for the CDR3: TGCGCCAGCAGCTTTGACTACCTTCCCGAGCAGTACTTC.

The chain links TRBV7-2 to TRBJ2-1; possible D gene TRBD2, 6 bases. CDR3 length equals 16 residues. CDR1 is SGHTA and CDR2 is FQGNSA in the germline V gene. V was clipped by 2 bases and J by 5 bases, with 16 bases between them. The CDR3 loop is CASSLRAGRGNNEQFF. The CDR3 region has the DNA TGTGCCAGCAGCTTACGGGCGGGGCGGGGTAACAATGAGCAGTTCTTC.

This clonotype was seen a few times. The chain combines TRBV11-2 with TRBJ2-1, with unresolved D. This CDR3 contains 13 residues. Germline CDR1 is SGHAT and CDR2 is FQNNGV. With 1 base removed from V and 4 bases from J, the gap between germline ends came to 5 bases. CDR3 in amino acids: CASSLVSYNEQFF. CDR3 DNA sequence: TGTGCCAGCAGCTTAGTCTCATACAATGAGCAGTTCTTC.